Listed here is a single TCR beta chain. The CDR3 contains 14 residues. Unmatched junction bases numbered 4, after V lost 6 bases and J lost 2 bases. Germline V gene lookup returns CDR1 MGHDK and CDR2 SYGVNS. The data were obtained in a study of tumor-infiltrating lymphocytes in localized non-small cell lung cancer. Clones were read by immunoSEQ multiplex PCR, and TCRdb kept only the in-frame ones, dropping some. The sample has some 15,000 clones, approximately 85% seen once. The chain links TRBV25-1 to TRBJ2-3; 8 bases are a match to TRBD2. The sequencing input was uninvolved lung tissue not adjacent to the tumor. The sequence was collected from a human donor with non-small cell lung cancer. In DNA form, the CDR3 reads TGTGCCAGCAGAGTAGCGGGGAACACAGATACGCAGTATTTT. It encodes CASRVAGNTDTQYF.